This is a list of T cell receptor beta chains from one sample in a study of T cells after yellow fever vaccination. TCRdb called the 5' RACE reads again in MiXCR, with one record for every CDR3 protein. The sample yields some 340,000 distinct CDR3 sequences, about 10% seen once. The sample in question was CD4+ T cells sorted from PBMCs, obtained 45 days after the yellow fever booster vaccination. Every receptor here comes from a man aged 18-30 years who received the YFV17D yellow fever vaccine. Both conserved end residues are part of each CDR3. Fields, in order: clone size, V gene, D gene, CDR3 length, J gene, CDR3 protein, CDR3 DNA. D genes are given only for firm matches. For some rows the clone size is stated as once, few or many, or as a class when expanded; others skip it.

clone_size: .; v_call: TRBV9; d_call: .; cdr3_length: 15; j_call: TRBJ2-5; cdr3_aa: CASSVAPSREETQYF; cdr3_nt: TGTGCCAGCAGCGTAGCTCCTAGTCGGGAAGAGACCCAGTACTTC
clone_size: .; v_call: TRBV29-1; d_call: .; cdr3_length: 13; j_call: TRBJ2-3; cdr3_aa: CSVERTGADTQYF; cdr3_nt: TGCAGCGTTGAGCGGACGGGAGCAGATACGCAGTATTTT
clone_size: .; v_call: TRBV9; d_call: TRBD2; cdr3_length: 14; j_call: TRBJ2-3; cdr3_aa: CASRAGGPTDTQYF; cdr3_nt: TGTGCCAGCAGGGCGGGGGGGCCGACAGATACGCAGTATTTT
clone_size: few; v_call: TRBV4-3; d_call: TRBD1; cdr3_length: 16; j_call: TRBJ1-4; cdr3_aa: CASSQGQGRIGEKLFF; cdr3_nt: TGCGCCAGCAGCCAGGGACAGGGGAGAATTGGCGAAAAACTGTTTTTT
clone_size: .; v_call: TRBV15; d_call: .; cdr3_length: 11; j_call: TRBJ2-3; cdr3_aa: CATASWDTQYF; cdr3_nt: TGTGCCACGGCCTCCTGGGATACGCAGTATTTT
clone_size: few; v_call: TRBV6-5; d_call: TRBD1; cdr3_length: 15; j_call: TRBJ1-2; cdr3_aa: CASSYSGQGAANSLF; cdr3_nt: TGTGCCAGCAGTTACTCAGGCCAGGGGGCCGCCAATTCCCTCTTC
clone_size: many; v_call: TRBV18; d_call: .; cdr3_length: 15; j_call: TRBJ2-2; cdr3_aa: CASSPREYNTGELFF; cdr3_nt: TGTGCCAGCTCACCACGGGAATATAACACCGGGGAGCTGTTTTTT
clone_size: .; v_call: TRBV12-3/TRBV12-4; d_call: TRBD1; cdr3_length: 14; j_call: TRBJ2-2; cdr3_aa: CARRSTGRTGELFF; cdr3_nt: TGTGCCAGAAGATCGACAGGGCGGACCGGGGAGCTGTTTTTT
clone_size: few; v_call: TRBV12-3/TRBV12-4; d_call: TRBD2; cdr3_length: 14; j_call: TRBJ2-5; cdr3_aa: CASSFGTNRETQYF; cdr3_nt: TGTGCCAGCAGTTTCGGGACTAATAGGGAGACCCAGTACTTC
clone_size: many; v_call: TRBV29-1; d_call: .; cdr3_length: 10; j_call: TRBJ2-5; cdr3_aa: CSVGQETQYF; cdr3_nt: TGCAGCGTTGGCCAAGAGACCCAGTACTTC
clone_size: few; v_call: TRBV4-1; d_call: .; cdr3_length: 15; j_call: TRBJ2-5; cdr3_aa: CASSRGSTQQETQYF; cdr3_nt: TGCGCCAGCAGCCGAGGGTCGACCCAACAAGAGACCCAGTACTTC
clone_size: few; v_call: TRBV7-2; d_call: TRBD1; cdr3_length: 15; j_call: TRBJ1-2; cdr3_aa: CASSFPQGARHGYTF; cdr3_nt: TGTGCCAGCAGCTTCCCACAGGGGGCGCGACATGGCTACACCTTC
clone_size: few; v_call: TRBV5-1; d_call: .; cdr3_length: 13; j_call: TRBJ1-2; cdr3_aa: CASSLDGRNGYTF; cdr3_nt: TGCGCCAGCAGCTTGGATGGCCGGAATGGCTACACCTTC
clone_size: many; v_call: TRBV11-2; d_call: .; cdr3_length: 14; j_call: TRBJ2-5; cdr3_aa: CASSLNGAQETQYF; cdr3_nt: TGTGCCAGCAGCTTGAACGGGGCTCAAGAGACCCAGTACTTC
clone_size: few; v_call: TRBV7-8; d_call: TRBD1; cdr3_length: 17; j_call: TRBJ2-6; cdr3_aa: CASSDRDRALPTNVLTF; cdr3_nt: TGTGCCAGCAGCGACCGGGACAGGGCGCTTCCGACCAACGTCCTGACTTTC
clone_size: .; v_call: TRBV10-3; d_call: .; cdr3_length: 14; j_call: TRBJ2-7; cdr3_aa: CATVVQGSSYEQYF; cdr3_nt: TGTGCCACGGTGGTCCAGGGAAGCTCCTACGAGCAGTACTTC
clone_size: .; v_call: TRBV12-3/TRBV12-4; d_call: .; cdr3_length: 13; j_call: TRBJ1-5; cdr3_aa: CASSGTGSQPQHF; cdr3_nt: TGTGCCAGCAGCGGAACAGGGAGCCAGCCCCAGCATTTT
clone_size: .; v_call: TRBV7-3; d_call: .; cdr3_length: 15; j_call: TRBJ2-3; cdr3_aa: CASSLNLASTDTQYF; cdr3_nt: TGTGCCAGCAGCTTAAATCTAGCTAGCACAGATACGCAGTATTTT
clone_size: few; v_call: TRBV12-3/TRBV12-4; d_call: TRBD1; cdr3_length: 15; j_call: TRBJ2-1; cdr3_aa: CASSLASTGGDEQFF; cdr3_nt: TGTGCCAGCAGTTTAGCCTCGACAGGGGGTGATGAGCAGTTCTTC
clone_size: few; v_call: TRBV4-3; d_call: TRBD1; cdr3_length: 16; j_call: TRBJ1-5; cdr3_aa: CASSQEVGQGNQPQHF; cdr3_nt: TGCGCCAGCAGCCAAGAGGTCGGACAGGGCAATCAGCCCCAGCATTTT
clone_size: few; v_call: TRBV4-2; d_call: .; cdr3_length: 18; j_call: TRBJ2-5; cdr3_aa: CASSQDFTDFRVRETQYF; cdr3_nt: TGTGCCAGCAGCCAAGATTTTACGGACTTTCGAGTCCGGGAGACCCAGTACTTC
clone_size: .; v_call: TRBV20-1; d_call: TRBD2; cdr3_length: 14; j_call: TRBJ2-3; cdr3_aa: CSASGLAGGDTQYF; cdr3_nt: TGCAGTGCTAGCGGACTAGCGGGGGGAGATACGCAGTATTTT
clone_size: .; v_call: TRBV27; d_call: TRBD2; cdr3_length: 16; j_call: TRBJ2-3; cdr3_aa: CASRRALAGGLDTQYF; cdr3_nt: TGTGCCAGCAGGCGGGCCTTAGCGGGGGGGCTAGATACGCAGTATTTT
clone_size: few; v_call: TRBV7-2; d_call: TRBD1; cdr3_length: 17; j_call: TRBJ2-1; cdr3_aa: CASSKDRGLSSYNEQFF; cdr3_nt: TGTGCCAGCAGCAAAGACAGGGGGCTGAGCTCCTACAATGAGCAGTTCTTC
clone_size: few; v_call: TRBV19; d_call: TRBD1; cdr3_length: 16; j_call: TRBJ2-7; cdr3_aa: CASSPSAGQGAYEQYF; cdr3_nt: TGTGCCAGTAGTCCCTCGGCAGGACAGGGGGCGTATGAGCAGTACTTC
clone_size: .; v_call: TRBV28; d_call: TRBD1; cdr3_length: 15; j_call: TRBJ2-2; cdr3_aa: CASSLEGAGTGELFF; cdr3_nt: TGTGCCAGCAGTTTAGAGGGGGCAGGAACCGGGGAGCTGTTTTTT
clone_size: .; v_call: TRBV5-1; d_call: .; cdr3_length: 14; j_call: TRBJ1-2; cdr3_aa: CASSEWRGVGGYTF; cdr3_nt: TGCGCCAGCAGCGAATGGAGAGGGGTCGGAGGCTACACCTTC
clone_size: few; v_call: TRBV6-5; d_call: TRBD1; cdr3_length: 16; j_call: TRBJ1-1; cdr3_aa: CASIMVAGGRHTEAFF; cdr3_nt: TGTGCCAGCATAATGGTAGCAGGGGGGCGACACACTGAAGCTTTCTTT
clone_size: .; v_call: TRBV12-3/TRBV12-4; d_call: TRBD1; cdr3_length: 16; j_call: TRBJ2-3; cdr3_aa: CASSFPKGQGIDTQYF; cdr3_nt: TGTGCCAGCAGTTTCCCAAAGGGACAGGGGATAGATACGCAGTATTTT
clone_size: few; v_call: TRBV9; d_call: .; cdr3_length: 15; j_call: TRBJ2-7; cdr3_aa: CASSVEPRAPYEQYF; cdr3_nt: TGTGCCAGCAGCGTAGAGCCCAGGGCCCCCTACGAGCAGTACTTC
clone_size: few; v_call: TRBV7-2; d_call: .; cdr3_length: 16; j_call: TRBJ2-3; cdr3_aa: CASSSKRGVVMYTQYF; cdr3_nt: TGTGCCAGCAGCTCCAAAAGGGGGGTGGTGATGTATACGCAGTATTTT
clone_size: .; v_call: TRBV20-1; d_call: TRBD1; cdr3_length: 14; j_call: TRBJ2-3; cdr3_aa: CSALTGTGTDTQYF; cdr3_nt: TGCAGTGCCCTGACCGGGACAGGCACAGATACGCAGTATTTT
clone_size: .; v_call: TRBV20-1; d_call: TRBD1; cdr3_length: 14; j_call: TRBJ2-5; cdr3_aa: CSATPGQGHETQYF; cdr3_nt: TGCAGTGCGACTCCGGGACAGGGCCACGAGACCCAGTACTTC
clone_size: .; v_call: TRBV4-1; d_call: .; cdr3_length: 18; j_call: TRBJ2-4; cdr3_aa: CASSQALPSRVAKNIQYF; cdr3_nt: TGCGCCAGCAGCCAAGCACTTCCTTCCAGGGTCGCCAAAAACATTCAGTACTTC
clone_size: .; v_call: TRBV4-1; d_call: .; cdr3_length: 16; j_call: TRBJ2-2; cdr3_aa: CASSQERGVITGELFF; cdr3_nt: TGCGCCAGCAGCCAAGAAAGGGGAGTAATTACCGGGGAGCTGTTTTTT
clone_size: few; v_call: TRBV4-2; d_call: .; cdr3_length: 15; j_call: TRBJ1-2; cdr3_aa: CASSQETGVGYGYTF; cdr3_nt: TGTGCCAGCAGCCAAGAAACAGGTGTGGGCTATGGCTACACCTTC
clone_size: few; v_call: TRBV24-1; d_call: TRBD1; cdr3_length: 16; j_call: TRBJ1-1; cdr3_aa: CATTLWVGQMDTEAFF; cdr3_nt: TGTGCCACCACACTCTGGGTGGGACAGATGGACACTGAAGCTTTCTTT
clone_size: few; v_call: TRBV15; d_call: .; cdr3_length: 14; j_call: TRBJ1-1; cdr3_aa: CATSRVVGRTEAFF; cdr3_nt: TGTGCCACCAGCAGAGTAGTTGGCAGAACTGAAGCTTTCTTT
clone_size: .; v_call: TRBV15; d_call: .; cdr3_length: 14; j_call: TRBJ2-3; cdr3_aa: CATSRGGDTDTQYF; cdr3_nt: TGTGCCACCAGCAGAGGCGGGGACACAGATACGCAGTATTTT
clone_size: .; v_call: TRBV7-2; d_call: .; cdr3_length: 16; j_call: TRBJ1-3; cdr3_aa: CASSAGPGASGNTIYF; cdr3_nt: TGTGCCAGCAGCGCCGGCCCCGGAGCCTCTGGAAACACCATATATTTT
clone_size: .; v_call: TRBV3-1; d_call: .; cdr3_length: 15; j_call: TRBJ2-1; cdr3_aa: CASSPTRTRYHEQFF; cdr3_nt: TGTGCCAGCAGTCCCACTCGGACACGGTACCATGAGCAGTTCTTC
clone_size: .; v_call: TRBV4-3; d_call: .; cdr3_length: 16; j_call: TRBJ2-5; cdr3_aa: CASSQEHPGPQETQYF; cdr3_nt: TGCGCCAGCAGCCAAGAACACCCGGGGCCTCAAGAGACCCAGTACTTC
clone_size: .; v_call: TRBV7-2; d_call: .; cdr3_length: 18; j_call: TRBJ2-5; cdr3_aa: CASSLTRILAGLGETQYF; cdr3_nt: TGTGCCAGCAGCTTGACGCGCATTCTAGCCGGGTTAGGGGAGACCCAGTACTTC
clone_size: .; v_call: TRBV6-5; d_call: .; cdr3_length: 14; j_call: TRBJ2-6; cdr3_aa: CASSRVAGANVLTF; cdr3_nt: TGTGCCAGTTCTAGGGTCGCTGGGGCCAACGTCCTGACTTTC
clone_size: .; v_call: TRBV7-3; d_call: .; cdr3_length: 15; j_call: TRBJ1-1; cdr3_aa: CASSLTAGRNTEAFF; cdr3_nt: TGTGCCAGCAGCTTAACGGCAGGGAGGAACACTGAAGCTTTCTTT
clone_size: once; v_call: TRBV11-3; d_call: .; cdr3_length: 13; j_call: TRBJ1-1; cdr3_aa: CASSFTLLTEAFF; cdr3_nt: TGTGCCAGCAGCTTTACCCTTCTCACTGAAGCTTTCTTT
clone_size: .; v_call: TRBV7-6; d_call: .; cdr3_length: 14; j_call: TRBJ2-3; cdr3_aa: CASSLVSVTDTQYF; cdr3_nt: TGTGCCAGCAGCTTAGTTTCGGTCACAGATACGCAGTATTTT
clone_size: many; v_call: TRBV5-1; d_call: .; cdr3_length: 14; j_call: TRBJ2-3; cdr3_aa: CASSLGQRVDTQYF; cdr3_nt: TGCGCCAGCAGCTTAGGCCAAAGGGTAGATACGCAGTATTTT
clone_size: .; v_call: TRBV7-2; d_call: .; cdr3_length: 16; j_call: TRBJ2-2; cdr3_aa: CASSLHPNYPTGELFF; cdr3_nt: TGTGCCAGCAGCTTACACCCGAATTATCCTACCGGGGAGCTGTTTTTT
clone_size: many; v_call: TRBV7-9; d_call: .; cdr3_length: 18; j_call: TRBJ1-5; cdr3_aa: CASSLRRSGGAGDQPQHF; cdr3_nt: TGTGCCAGCAGCTTAAGGCGCTCAGGCGGAGCCGGAGATCAGCCCCAGCATTTT
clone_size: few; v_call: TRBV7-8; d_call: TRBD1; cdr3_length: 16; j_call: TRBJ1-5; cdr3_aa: CASSLGQGGWGQPQHF; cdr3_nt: TGTGCCAGCAGCTTAGGTCAGGGGGGTTGGGGTCAGCCCCAGCATTTT
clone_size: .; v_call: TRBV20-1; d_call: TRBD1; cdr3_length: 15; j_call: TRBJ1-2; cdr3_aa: CSAHGGQGGFYGYTF; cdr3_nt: TGCAGTGCTCATGGGGGACAGGGTGGGTTCTATGGCTACACCTTC
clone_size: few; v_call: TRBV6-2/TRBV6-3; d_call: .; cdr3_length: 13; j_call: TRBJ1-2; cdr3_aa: CASTETGGYGYTF; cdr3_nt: TGTGCCAGCACCGAGACCGGGGGGTATGGCTACACCTTC
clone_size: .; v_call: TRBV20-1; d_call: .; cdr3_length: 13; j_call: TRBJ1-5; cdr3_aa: CSAVPDSNQPQHF; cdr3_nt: TGCAGTGCTGTCCCCGATAGCAATCAGCCCCAGCATTTT
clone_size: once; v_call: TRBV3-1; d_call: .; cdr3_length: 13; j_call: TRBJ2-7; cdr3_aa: CASSQGSLYEQYF; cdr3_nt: TGTGCCAGCAGCCAAGGTTCTCTCTACGAGCAGTACTTC
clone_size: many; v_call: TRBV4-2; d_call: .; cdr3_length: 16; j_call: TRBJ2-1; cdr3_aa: CASSLSLGYGGDEQFF; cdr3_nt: TGTGCCAGCAGCCTTTCTTTGGGCTATGGGGGCGATGAGCAGTTCTTC
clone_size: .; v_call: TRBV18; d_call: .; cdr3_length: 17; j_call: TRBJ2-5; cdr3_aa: CASSPRTSEDSRETQYF; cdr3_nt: TGTGCCAGCTCACCACGGACTTCAGAAGACTCGCGGGAGACCCAGTACTTC
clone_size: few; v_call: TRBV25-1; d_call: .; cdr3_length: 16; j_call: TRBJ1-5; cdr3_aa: CASSEYPGTRRQPQHF; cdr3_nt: TGTGCCAGCAGTGAATATCCAGGGACGAGGCGGCAGCCCCAGCATTTT
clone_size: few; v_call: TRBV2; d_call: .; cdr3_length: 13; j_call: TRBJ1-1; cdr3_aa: CASVTALNTEAFF; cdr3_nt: TGTGCCAGCGTGACAGCCCTGAACACTGAAGCTTTCTTT
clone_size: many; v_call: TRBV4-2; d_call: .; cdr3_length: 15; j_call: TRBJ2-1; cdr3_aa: CASSQDQGGNNEQFF; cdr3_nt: TGTGCCAGCAGCCAAGATCAGGGGGGCAACAATGAGCAGTTCTTC